Shown below are 20 T cell receptor beta chains from a single sample sequenced in a study of blood T cell repertoires in COVID-19. Using immunoSEQ multiplex PCR, the repertoire was profiled, and TCRdb retains in-frame clones only, with some absent. The sample has 190,000 or so clones; around 87% are singletons. The sequenced material came from peripheral blood. The receptor set was obtained from a man aged 40-49 years with active or convalescent COVID-19.

The gene calls are TRBV5-1 and TRBJ2-1; TRBD1 aligns across 9 bases. J was trimmed by 4 bases and V by 5 bases; bases with no gene match: 10. CDR1 and CDR2 from the germline V gene are SGHRS and YFSETQ. The CDR3 runs 16 residues. The CDR3 region is CASRQTGTGQYNEQFF. CDR3 bases: TGCGCCAGCAGGCAAACCGGGACAGGGCAATACAATGAGCAGTTCTTC.

The chain has TRBV19 and TRBJ1-1; TRBD1 is a possible D gene (5 bases). V was trimmed by 8 bases and J by 6 bases, leaving 13 bases between them. The V gene's germline CDR1 is LNHDA and CDR2 SQIVND (reference sequence). The CDR3 spans 12 residues. CDR3 in amino acids: CASGRGEAEAFF. DNA for the CDR3: TGTGCCAGTGGAAGGGGTGAAGCTGAAGCTTTCTTT.

This chain uses TRBV19 with TRBJ1-3, with D possibly matching TRBD1 (6 bases). The germline V and J ends were trimmed by 6 bases and 2 bases, with 8 bases remaining between them. CDR1 LNHDA and CDR2 SQIVND come from the germline V gene (reference sequence). This CDR3 contains 13 residues. The CDR3 coding sequence is TGTGCCAGTAGCCCAGGGGCTGGAAACACCATATATTTT. It is translated as CASSPGAGNTIYF.

The chain couples TRBV7-9 to TRBJ2-5; D not certain. The CDR3 totals 15 residues. V lost 0 bases and J lost 1, with 9 bases in between. Germline CDR1 is SEHNR and CDR2 is FQNEAQ (reference sequence). The CDR3 region has the DNA TGTGCCAGCAGCTTAGCGGGCACTTCCCAAGAGACCCAGTACTTC. Amino acid sequence: CASSLAGTSQETQYF.

V usage is TRBV11-2 and J usage is TRBJ1-2; 7 bases agree with TRBD1. The CDR3 loop spans 14 amino acids. V lost 3 bases and J lost 7; bases outside the gene matches: 8. Germline V gene lookup returns CDR1 SGHAT and CDR2 FQNNGV. CDR3 amino acids: CASSLGRGLGGYTF. The CDR3 region has the DNA TGTGCCAGCAGCTTGGGAAGGGGGCTAGGTGGCTACACCTTC.

The genes are TRBV7-3 and TRBJ1-3, with D tentatively TRBD1 (5 bases). The CDR3 runs 15 residues. V was shortened by 5 bases and J by 0 bases, with 11 bases between the two germline ends. Germline V CDR1 and CDR2: SGHTA, FQGTGA. This CDR3 reads CASSPGLPSGNTIYF. In DNA form, the CDR3 reads TGTGCCAGCAGCCCGGGACTCCCCTCTGGAAACACCATATATTTT.

The chain joins TRBV3-1 (or the pseudogene TRBV3-2) to TRBJ1-5, with 7 bases lining up with TRBD1. V shed 5 bases, J shed 7 bases, and the junction held 5 bases outside the gene matches. CDR1 and CDR2 from the germline V gene are LGHDT and YNNKEL (reference sequence). The CDR3 is made up of 13 amino acids. CDR3 amino acids: CASSDRERQPQHF. The DNA of the CDR3 is TGTGCCAGCAGCGACAGGGAGCGCCAGCCCCAGCATTTT.

This clone was counted only a few times. The rearrangement uses TRBV30 and TRBJ1-6; D perhaps matches TRBD1 (6 bases). Between the trimmed V and J ends, which lost 5 bases and 6 bases, there was a span of 11 bases. Germline V CDR1 and CDR2: GTSNPN, SVGIG (reference sequence). This CDR3 spans 13 amino acids. The CDR3 here is CAWAGTFNSPLHF. CDR3 bases: TGTGCCTGGGCCGGGACATTTAATTCACCCCTCCACTTT.

This clone showed up just once. The chain employs TRBV27 and TRBJ2-2; 9 nucleotides align to TRBD1. CDR1 is MNHEY, CDR2 SMNVEV, per germline (reference sequence). V was pared by 5 bases and J by 6 bases, with 4 bases of the junction left unmatched. This CDR3 has 14 residues. The CDR3 protein is CASSPGQGSGELFF. As DNA, the CDR3 is TGTGCCAGCAGTCCCGGACAGGGGTCCGGGGAGCTGTTTTTT.

This chain connects TRBV20-1 to TRBJ2-7; tentatively, D is TRBD1 (5 bases). This CDR3 is built from 12 residues. Trimming cost V 3 bases and J 7 bases, with 13 bases left between them. From germline, CDR1 is DFQATT and CDR2 SNEGSKA (reference sequence). The CDR3 region is CSASGRGREQYF. CDR3 nucleotides: TGCAGTGCTAGTGGTAGGGGAAGGGAGCAGTACTTC.

The chain carries TRBV7-2 and TRBJ1-2, with D maybe TRBD1 (5 bases). From germline, CDR1 is SGHTA and CDR2 FQGNSA. V gave up 2 bases and J gave up 4 bases, with 8 bases separating them. This CDR3 region has 13 residues. The CDR3: CASSLTTVYGYTF. CDR3 bases: TGTGCCAGCAGCTTAACGACAGTCTATGGCTACACCTTC.

The chain combines TRBV3-1 (or the pseudogene TRBV3-2) with TRBJ2-3; TRBD2 is a possible D gene (5 bases). This CDR3 is 16 amino acids long. The germline V gene has CDR1 LGHDT and CDR2 YNNKEL (reference sequence). Trimming shortened V by 4 bases and J by 6 bases, and 20 bases separated the two germline ends. The CDR3 nucleotides are TGTGCCAGCAGCCCTACCACTAACTCGGGATGGGATACGCAGTATTTT. Its protein is CASSPTTNSGWDTQYF.

V and J are TRBV9 and TRBJ1-1; D is unclear. The CDR3 spans 14 residues. Germline CDR1 reads SGDLS; CDR2 reads YYNGEE. Trimming took 6 bases from V and 4 from J, leaving 16 bases between them. The CDR3 reads CASKNRPSVTEAFF. CDR3 sequence (DNA): TGTGCCAGCAAGAACAGACCCTCGGTCACTGAAGCTTTCTTT.

This clone has just a few counts. This chain uses TRBV12-5 with TRBJ1-2, with TRBD1 identical over 7 bases. V gave up 3 bases and J gave up 10 bases; unmatched junction bases: 8. The V gene's germline CDR1 is LGHNT and CDR2 FRNRAP. CDR3 length: 13 amino acids. DNA of the CDR3: TGTGCTAGTGGTTTCCCCGGGACAGTGCTCTACACCTTC. Translated: CASGFPGTVLYTF.

The chain has TRBV14 and TRBJ1-3; 9 bases are a match to TRBD1. The junction had 1 base not matched to a gene; V was cut back by 8 bases and J by 2 bases. The CDR3 consists of 13 residues. Germline loops: CDR1 SGHDN, CDR2 FVKESK. CDR3 sequence reads: CASRTGAGNTIYF. In DNA, the CDR3 is TGTGCCAGCCGGACAGGGGCTGGAAACACCATATATTTT. The entire variable domain, with the rest obtained from reference TRBV14 and TRBJ1-3, is as follows: EAGVTQFPSHSVIEKGQTVTLRCDPISGHDNLYWYRRVMGKEIKFLLHFVKESKQDESGMPNNRFLAERTGGTYSTLKVQPAELEDSGVYFCASRTGAGNTIYFGEGSWLTVV.

The V gene is TRBV7-9, the J gene TRBJ1-5; TRBD1 agrees at 9 bases. Losses at the gene ends were 4 bases for V and 11 bases for J; bases not matched to a gene: 6. CDR3 length: 13 residues. The germline gives CDR1 SEHNR, CDR2 FQNEAQ (reference sequence). DNA for the CDR3: TGTGCCAGCAGCTCCGACAGGGGGAGGGCCCAGCATTTT. Translating gives CASSSDRGRAQHF.

V usage is TRBV5-1 and J usage is TRBJ2-7; 10 bases align to TRBD2. The CDR3 consists of 16 residues. The germline gives CDR1 SGHRS, CDR2 YFSETQ. Germline trimming cut 0 bases from V and 1 base from J; bases unmatched to any gene: 4. The CDR3 protein is CASSLELAGNSYEQYF. The CDR3 DNA sequence: TGCGCCAGCAGCTTGGAACTAGCGGGGAATTCCTACGAGCAGTACTTC.

The V call is TRBV12-3 or TRBV12-4, the J call TRBJ2-7, with D possibly TRBD1 on 5 matching bases. The CDR3 sequence is 13 residues long. Trimming stripped 3 bases from V and 5 bases from J, with 11 bases between. The CDR3 nucleotides are TGTGCCAGCAGTTTCGCAGGGTACGACGAGCAGTACTTC. The encoded protein is CASSFAGYDEQYF.

The genes are TRBV28 and TRBJ1-5; D is undetermined. V dropped 5 bases and J dropped 4 bases, with 18 bases sitting between them. The CDR3 covers 16 residues. The V gene's germline CDR1 is MDHEN and CDR2 SYDVKM. The CDR3 reads CASSPSIFRENQPQHF. CDR3 coding DNA: TGTGCCAGCAGTCCCAGTATTTTCCGGGAAAATCAGCCCCAGCATTTT.

The gene calls are TRBV5-1 and TRBJ2-1, with D possibly TRBD2 on 5 matching bases. Per germline, CDR1 SGHRS and CDR2 YFSETQ. The V and J ends lost 0 bases and 0 bases respectively, with 16 bases between them. The CDR3 spans 18 residues. In DNA form, the CDR3 reads TGCGCCAGCAGCTTGGAATGGGGAGTCTTCATCTCCTACAATGAGCAGTTCTTC. It specifies CASSLEWGVFISYNEQFF.